This T cell receptor beta chain is from a study of cytomegalovirus exposure and HLA in healthy donors. Method: immunoSEQ multiplex PCR; TCRdb's copy keeps in-frame clones and lacks some. The data show 150,000 to 200,000 clones, just under 90% seen once. The junction had 17 bases not matched to a gene; V was cut back by 4 bases and J by 8 bases. The germline gives CDR1 SGHRS, CDR2 YFSETQ. The CDR3 sequence is 17 residues long. This clone was seen only once. The sequence was collected from a woman aged 25-40 years in good health and CMV-seronegative. Sequencing was performed on PBMCs. J is TRBJ2-1 and V is TRBV5-1; 8 positions match TRBD2. CDR3 in amino acids: CASSPSNSGPGGYEQFF. The CDR3 coding sequence is TGCGCCAGCAGCCCATCTAACTCCGGACCGGGAGGGTATGAGCAGTTCTTC.